The rows below give T cell receptor beta chains drawn from one sample of a study of blood T cell repertoires in COVID-19. Method: immunoSEQ multiplex PCR; TCRdb's copy keeps in-frame clones and lacks some. Of around 97,000 clones in the sample, more than 75% were seen once. Sequencing was performed on peripheral blood. Receptors originate from a human donor in a cohort sampled during active COVID-19. Both conserved end residues are part of each CDR3. Each record gives: clone size, V gene, J gene, D gene, CDR3 DNA, CDR3 protein. A D gene is named only where the DNA matches it firmly. The size field is filled for only some rows; it gives once, few, many or a size class.

NA	TRBV2	TRBJ2-7	TRBD1	TGTGCCAGCAGTCCCGGGACAGGGTTGAGAGGCTCCTACGAGCAGTACTTC	CASSPGTGLRGSYEQYF
NA	TRBV11-2	TRBJ2-7	NA	TGTGCCAGCAGCTTGGGGACTTCCACCTACGAGCAGTACTTC	CASSLGTSTYEQYF
NA	TRBV7-2	TRBJ1-5	TRBD1	TGTGCCAGCAGCTTAGCGTCGACAGGGGGAAATCAGCCCCAGCATTTT	CASSLASTGGNQPQHF
NA	TRBV7-3	TRBJ2-1	NA	TGTGCCAGCAGCTTAACGTCGTCGGGTCGGGGAGATGAGCAGTTCTTC	CASSLTSSGRGDEQFF
NA	TRBV5-4	TRBJ2-1	TRBD1	TGTGCCAGCAGCGGGACAGGGGACAATGAGCAGTTCTTC	CASSGTGDNEQFF
few	TRBV6-1	TRBJ2-7	NA	TGTGCCAGCAGTGATCTCCGGTACGAGCAGTACTTC	CASSDLRYEQYF
NA	TRBV29-1	TRBJ1-2	NA	TGCAGCGGGGAACAGGAGAACTATGGCTACACCTTC	CSGEQENYGYTF
few	TRBV9	TRBJ2-1	TRBD2	TGTGCCAGCAGCGTAGATAGCGGGAGTACGAATGAGCAGTTCTTC	CASSVDSGSTNEQFF
NA	TRBV3-1/TRBV3-2	TRBJ2-7	TRBD1	TGTGCCAGTTCTCCAAGGTCGACCGGGACAGGGTTCCACGAGCAGTACTTC	CASSPRSTGTGFHEQYF
NA	TRBV18	TRBJ1-5	TRBD1	TGTGCCAGCTCACCCGACGGGACAGGGATTAATCAGCCCCAGCATTTT	CASSPDGTGINQPQHF
few	TRBV6-5	TRBJ1-5	NA	TGTGCCAGCAGCCGCCGGGAGTCCAATCAGCCCCAGCATTTT	CASSRRESNQPQHF
NA	TRBV21-1	TRBJ2-3	NA	TGTGCCAGCAGCAAGTGGGGGACAGGCGAGGATAGCACAGATACGCAGTATTTT	CASSKWGTGEDSTDTQYF
NA	TRBV27	TRBJ2-7	TRBD2	TGTGCCAGCAGTTTTGGGATGAGCGGGAGAGAGCAGTACTTC	CASSFGMSGREQYF
NA	TRBV4-2	TRBJ2-5	TRBD2	TGTGCCAGCAGCCAAGGGCTGGGGAGCGGGGGGGCGGAAGAGACCCAGTACTTC	CASSQGLGSGGAEETQYF
NA	TRBV5-8	TRBJ1-5	TRBD1	TGTGCCAGCAGCTTGGATTCTCGGCGACAGGGGTTCGCTCAGCCCCAGCATTTT	CASSLDSRRQGFAQPQHF
NA	TRBV29-1	TRBJ2-5	TRBD2	TGCAGCGTCGGGTGGTGGGGGGGAGAGACCCAGTACTTC	CSVGWWGGETQYF
NA	TRBV5-4	TRBJ2-6	TRBD1	TGTGCCATCGACAGGGGGCCTGGGGCCAACGTCCTGACTTTC	CAIDRGPGANVLTF
NA	TRBV5-1	TRBJ2-3	NA	TGCGCCACCAACCCGGGGGACTTTCTTAGCACAGATACGCAGTATTTT	CATNPGDFLSTDTQYF